Each of the 13 T cell receptor beta chains below was sequenced from the same sample in a study of Ad26.COV2.S vaccination and SARS-CoV-2 variants. Sequencing used immunoSEQ multiplex PCR; TCRdb keeps in-frame clones, though not all of them. The sample consists of around 500,000 clones, around 89% of them appearing once. The sample's treatment: around 19 received Ad26.COV2.S at low or high dose, single or two shots; about 5 received placebo; per-sample allocation not given. Sampling occurred on day 63 after the first vaccine or placebo injection. The source material was peripheral blood, sampled in a trial of Ad26.COV2.S vaccine versus placebo. The receptors were gathered from a person aged 18-65 years who received the Ad26.COV2.S COVID-19 vaccine or a placebo.

This chain joins TRBV4-2 and TRBJ1-2, with D uncertain. Germline V gives CDR1 LGHNA, CDR2 YNFKEQ. This CDR3 comprises 12 residues. With 0 bases removed from V and 5 bases from J, the gap between germline ends came to 4 bases. In DNA, the CDR3 is TGTGCCAGCAGCCAAGACAGATATGGCTACACCTTC. Its translation is CASSQDRYGYTF.

This chain uses TRBV28 with TRBJ1-5; weak D call: TRBD1 (5 bases). CDR1 is MDHEN, CDR2 SYDVKM, per germline. The germline V and J ends were trimmed by 2 bases and 2 bases, with 10 bases remaining between them. The CDR3 has 15 residues. The CDR3 DNA is TGTGCCAGCAGTTTACAGGGCGGCGGCAATCAGCCCCAGCATTTT. Amino acid sequence: CASSLQGGGNQPQHF. The full variable domain, with the rest looked up from reference TRBV28 and TRBJ1-5, is DVKVTQSSRYLVKRTGEKVFLECVQDMDHENMFWYRQDPGLGLRLIYFSYDVKMKEKGDIPEGYSVSREKKERFSLILESASTNQTSMYLCASSLQGGGNQPQHFGDGTRLSIL.

The V call is TRBV2, the J call TRBJ2-7; maybe TRBD1 (5 bases). The CDR3 has 14 residues. Per germline, CDR1 SNHLY and CDR2 FYNNEI. Trimming pared 3 bases from V and 5 bases from J, leaving 14 bases between. CDR3 coding DNA: TGTGCCAGCAGTGAGGTTCAGGGATATGACGAGCAGTACTTC. Translating gives CASSEVQGYDEQYF.

This chain links TRBV27 with TRBJ2-7; tentative D call: TRBD1 (6 bases). From germline, CDR1 is MNHEY and CDR2 SMNVEV (reference sequence). The CDR3 has 17 residues. The V and J ends lost 2 bases and 1 base respectively, with 18 bases between them. This CDR3 is CASSLHRTGRGSYEQYF. Written as DNA, the CDR3 is TGTGCCAGCAGTTTACACCGAACAGGGCGAGGATCCTACGAGCAGTACTTC.

The chain recombines TRBV4-1 with TRBJ1-1, with D hard to call. V lost 0 bases and J 0 bases, leaving 8 bases between the germline ends. The CDR3 has 15 amino acids. CDR1 is MGHRA and CDR2 is YSYEKL in the germline V gene. CDR3 residues: CASSQDGVMNTEAFF. CDR3 nucleotide sequence: TGCGCCAGCAGCCAAGACGGGGTCATGAACACTGAAGCTTTCTTT.

J is TRBJ2-7 and V is TRBV19; perhaps TRBD2 as D (6 bases). The CDR3 is 14 amino acids. The germline V and J ends were trimmed by 4 bases and 0 bases, with 10 bases remaining between them. The V gene's germline CDR1 is LNHDA and CDR2 SQIVND (reference sequence). In DNA form, the CDR3 reads TGTGCCAGTAGTAGGGAGGTTAGCTCCTACGAGCAGTACTTC. Its translation: CASSREVSSYEQYF.

This clone was picked up a small number of times. This rearrangement joins TRBV19 to TRBJ2-7; D possibly corresponds to TRBD1 (6 bases). V was shortened by 0 bases and J by 2 bases, with 11 bases between the two germline ends. Germline V CDR1 and CDR2: LNHDA, SQIVND (reference sequence). The CDR3 covers 15 residues. The CDR3 protein is CASSIDQDSPYEQYF. The DNA for the CDR3 is TGTGCCAGTAGTATAGACCAGGACAGCCCCTACGAGCAGTACTTC.

The rearrangement links TRBV27 to TRBJ2-1; 9 bases agree with TRBD1. The CDR3 consists of 17 residues. Trimming took 5 bases from V and 1 from J; bases not matched to a gene: 9. CDR1 and CDR2 (germline): MNHEY, SMNVEV (reference sequence). The CDR3 region is CASSTGGFRRSYNEQFF. DNA for the CDR3: TGTGCCAGCAGTACAGGGGGCTTCAGGAGGTCCTACAATGAGCAGTTCTTC.

This clone appeared once. This chain uses TRBV5-1 with TRBJ1-4; possible D gene TRBD1, 5 bases. There are 18 residues in the CDR3. The germline gives CDR1 SGHRS, CDR2 YFSETQ. Trimming removed 1 base at V and 0 bases at J, with 16 bases between. The CDR3 sequence: CASSLSQGNDATNEKLFF. DNA of the CDR3: TGCGCCAGCAGCTTGTCCCAGGGAAATGATGCAACTAATGAAAAACTGTTTTTT.

The rearrangement uses TRBV10-2 and TRBJ2-7; 7 bases map to TRBD2. CDR1 is WSHSY and CDR2 is SAAADI in the germline V gene. CDR3 size: 13 residues. The V gene end was trimmed by 7 bases and the J gene end by 3 bases; junction bases not matched to a gene: 6. For the CDR3, the DNA is TGCGCCAGCAACGAGCTAGCGGACTACGAGCAGTACTTC. This encodes CASNELADYEQYF.

This chain connects TRBV29-1 to TRBJ2-5; the D gene is possibly TRBD2 (5 bases). Germline loops: CDR1 SQVTM, CDR2 ANQGSEA. CDR3 size: 13 residues. Trimming shortened V by 7 bases and J by 5 bases, and 17 bases separated the two germline ends. The CDR3 spells CSEGDAPGETQYF. CDR3 DNA sequence: TGCAGCGAGGGAGACGCGCCGGGGGAGACCCAGTACTTC.

V and J are TRBV28 and TRBJ2-7; 9 bases match TRBD2. V gave up 5 bases and J gave up 1 base; unmatched junction bases: 6. Germline assignment: CDR1 MDHEN and CDR2 SYDVKM. This CDR3 has 15 residues. The CDR3 spells CASSPPTSGSYEQYF. In DNA, the CDR3 is TGTGCCAGCAGTCCCCCGACTAGCGGATCCTACGAGCAGTACTTC.

This chain joins TRBV28 and TRBJ1-6; no clear D. Germline V gives CDR1 MDHEN, CDR2 SYDVKM. This CDR3 contains 14 residues. V was shortened by 3 bases and J by 7 bases, with 10 bases between the two germline ends. The CDR3 DNA sequence: TGTGCCAGCAGTTTTTTTTGGCGGAATTCACCCCTCCACTTT. Translation gives CASSFFWRNSPLHF.